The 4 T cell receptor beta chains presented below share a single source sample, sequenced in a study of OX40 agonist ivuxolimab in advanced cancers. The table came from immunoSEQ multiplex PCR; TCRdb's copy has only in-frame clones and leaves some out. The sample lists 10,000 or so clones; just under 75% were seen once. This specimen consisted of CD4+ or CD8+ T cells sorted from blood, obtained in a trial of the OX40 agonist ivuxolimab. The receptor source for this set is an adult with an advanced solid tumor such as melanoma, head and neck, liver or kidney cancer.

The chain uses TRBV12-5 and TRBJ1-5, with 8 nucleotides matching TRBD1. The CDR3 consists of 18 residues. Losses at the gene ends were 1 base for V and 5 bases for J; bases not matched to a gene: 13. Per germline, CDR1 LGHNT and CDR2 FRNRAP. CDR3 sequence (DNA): TGTGCTAGTGGTTTGGCCGATCGCGACAGGGGAAGGGATCAGCCCCAGCATTTT. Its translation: CASGLADRDRGRDQPQHF.

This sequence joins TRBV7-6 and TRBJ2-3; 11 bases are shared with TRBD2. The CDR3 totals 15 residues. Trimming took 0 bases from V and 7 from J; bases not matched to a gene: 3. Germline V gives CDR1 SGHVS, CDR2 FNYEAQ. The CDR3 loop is CASSLALAGANTQYF. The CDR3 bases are TGTGCCAGCAGCTTAGCACTAGCGGGAGCAAATACGCAGTATTTT.

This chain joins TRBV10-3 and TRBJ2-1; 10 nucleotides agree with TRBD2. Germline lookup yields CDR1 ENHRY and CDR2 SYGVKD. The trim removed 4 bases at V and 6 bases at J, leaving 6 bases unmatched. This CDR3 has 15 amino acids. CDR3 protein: CAISVSGRAFNEQFF. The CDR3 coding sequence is TGTGCCATCAGTGTAAGCGGGAGGGCCTTCAATGAGCAGTTCTTC.

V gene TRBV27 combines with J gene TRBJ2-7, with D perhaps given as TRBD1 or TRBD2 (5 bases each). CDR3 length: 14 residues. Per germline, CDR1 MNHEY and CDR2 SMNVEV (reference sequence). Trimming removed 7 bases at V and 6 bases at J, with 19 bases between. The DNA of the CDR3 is TGTGCCAGCAAGAGGGGTAGCCTGGGGTTCGAGCAGTACTTC. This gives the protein CASKRGSLGFEQYF.